The 29 T cell receptor beta chains presented below share a single source sample, sequenced in a study of T-cell reconstitution after alpha-beta-depleted transplantation in children. This sample's TCRbeta library carried unique molecular identifier barcodes. TCRdb ran MiXCR on the PCR reads and lists one entry per CDR3 protein. The sample includes about 160,000 distinct CDR3 sequences, around 10% of them seen just once. Material: PBMCs, obtained before TCRalphabeta/CD19-depleted stem cell transplant. All receptors come from a boy younger than 10 with acute myeloid leukemia, due to receive a stem cell transplant.

This chain connects TRBV7-6 to TRBJ2-5, with no clear D. CDR3 size: 14 residues. V gave up 4 bases and J gave up 5 bases, with 14 bases separating them. Germline-derived CDR1 and CDR2 are SGHVS and FNYEAQ. The CDR3 here is CASSYGFGQETQYF. For the CDR3, the DNA is TGTGCCAGCAGCTACGGGTTCGGCCAGGAGACCCAGTACTTC. The full variable domain, completed using reference TRBV7-6 and TRBJ2-5, is GAGVSQSPRYKVTKRGQDVALRCDPISGHVSLYWYRQALGQGPEFLTYFNYEAQQDKSGLPNDRFSAERPEGSISTLTIQRTEQRDSAMYRCASSYGFGQETQYFGPGTRLLVL.

This clonotype was observed many times. The chain carries TRBV20-1 and TRBJ2-2, with 8 bases aligning to TRBD1. The CDR3 covers 13 residues. The germline CDR1 and CDR2 sequences are DFQATT and SNEGSKA (reference sequence). The ends lost 3 bases at V and 5 bases at J; junction bases unmatched: 2. The CDR3 reads CSASTGGTGELFF. In nucleotides, the CDR3 is TGCAGTGCTAGCACAGGGGGTACCGGGGAGCTGTTTTTT.

This clonotype was picked up many times. This sequence joins TRBV27 and TRBJ1-1; 7 bases are shared with TRBD1. Germline V gene data show CDR1 as MNHEY and CDR2 as SMNVEV (reference sequence). Germline trimming cut 0 bases from V and 0 bases from J; bases unmatched to any gene: 4. The CDR3 has 16 amino acids. The CDR3 DNA reads TGTGCCAGCAGTTTATCGGGGACAGTCATGAACACTGAAGCTTTCTTT. It yields the protein CASSLSGTVMNTEAFF.

This clonotype was picked up many times. The chain couples TRBV20-1 to TRBJ2-5; perhaps TRBD1 as D (6 bases). CDR3 length equals 15 residues. Trimming took 1 base from V and 2 from J, leaving 14 bases between them. Per germline, CDR1 DFQATT and CDR2 SNEGSKA (reference sequence). CDR3 sequence reads: CSARGWPGQQETQYF. CDR3 coding DNA: TGCAGTGCTAGAGGGTGGCCTGGACAGCAAGAGACCCAGTACTTC.

Note on this clonotype: It may be a read error: a sequence one base away is much more abundant. The V and J genes are TRBV11-2 and TRBJ1-5; D gene unclear. Germline loops: CDR1 SGHAT, CDR2 FQNNGV. The CDR3 is 12 amino acids. V was cut by 1 base and J by 11 bases, with 9 bases left in between. The CDR3 here is CASSLGSGTQHF. DNA for the CDR3: TGTGCCAGCAGCTTAGGATCCGGGACCCAGCATTTT.

This clonotype came up many times. This sequence joins TRBV28 and TRBJ1-4, with TRBD1 identical over 9 bases. CDR3 length: 15 amino acids. The trim removed 6 bases at V and 6 bases at J, leaving 8 bases unmatched. Germline CDR1 and CDR2: MDHEN and SYDVKM. The CDR3 DNA is TGTGCCAGCAGCCGTCACCGGGACAGGGATGAAAAACTGTTTTTT. Translated: CASSRHRDRDEKLFF.

As to this clonotype: A single base separates this from a much larger clone, so it may be a read error. It is likely a read error, because the conserved phenylalanine at the end of the CDR3 is missing. This chain links TRBV6-5 with TRBJ2-7; TRBD2 matches 7 bases. Trimming cost V 0 bases and J 1 base; bases outside gene matches: 6. Per germline, CDR1 MNHEY and CDR2 SVGAGI. The CDR3 length is 16 residues. The CDR3 bases are TGTGCCAGCAGTTACTCGCCGTGGGAGGGTTCCTACGAGCAGTACTTG. It codes for CASSYSPWEGSYEQYL.

The table lists this clonotype with many counts. The chain uses TRBV4-1 and TRBJ2-3; 10 nucleotides match TRBD1. V dropped 2 bases and J dropped 4; count of bases not matched to a gene: 3. The CDR3 extends over 15 amino acids. Germline-derived CDR1 and CDR2 are MGHRA and YSYEKL. The CDR3 DNA sequence: TGCGCCAGCAGCCAAACCGGGACAGGGGCAGATACGCAGTATTTT. As protein: CASSQTGTGADTQYF.

V and J are TRBV20-1 and TRBJ2-1, with D possibly being TRBD2 (5 bases). CDR3 length equals 9 residues. Looked up from germline, CDR1 is DFQATT and CDR2 is SNEGSKA (reference sequence). V gave up 6 bases and J gave up 12 bases, with 9 bases separating them. As DNA, the CDR3 is TGCAGTGCCTCGAGGGCGCAGTTCTTC. It is translated as CSASRAQFF.

This clonotype was seen ten or more times. This chain uses TRBV27 with TRBJ2-7; D may be TRBD2 (6 bases). V was shortened by 0 bases and J by 13 bases, with 16 bases between the two germline ends. This CDR3 spans 13 amino acids. The germline V gene encodes CDR1 MNHEY and CDR2 SMNVEV (reference sequence). The CDR3 is CASSLSAGGPFYV. The CDR3 DNA is TGTGCCAGCAGTTTATCGGCCGGGGGACCCTTCTACGTC.

There are many counts of this clonotype. The rearrangement links TRBV20-1 to TRBJ2-1; the match to TRBD2 covers 11 bases. CDR1 and CDR2 (germline): DFQATT, SNEGSKA (reference sequence). CDR3 length: 16 amino acids. J gave up 7 bases and V 3 bases, and 11 bases lay outside the gene matches. The CDR3 nucleotides read TGCAGTGCTAGTTGGGCGGATAGCGGGGGGGGGAATGAGCAGTTCTTC. It is translated as CSASWADSGGGNEQFF.

This clonotype was seen ten or more times. This chain uses TRBV5-1 with TRBJ1-1; D call uncertain. The CDR3 sequence is 13 residues long. Germline V gene lookup returns CDR1 SGHRS and CDR2 YFSETQ. With 0 bases removed from V and 6 bases from J, the gap between germline ends came to 9 bases. The CDR3 bases are TGCGCCAGCAGCTTGGCGGTGACTGCTGAAGCTTTCTTT. Residues: CASSLAVTAEAFF.

CDR3 sequence reads: CSARTGGSNTIYF. CDR3 sequence (DNA): TGCAGTGCTAGGACAGGGGGCTCTAACACCATATATTTT. The rearrangement uses TRBV20-1 and TRBJ1-3; TRBD1 matches at 10 bases. After removal of 3 bases from V and 7 bases from J, the junction contained 3 bases not matched to a gene. The germline gives CDR1 DFQATT, CDR2 SNEGSKA (reference sequence). CDR3 size: 13 residues.

This clonotype was counted many times. The gene calls are TRBV6-5 and TRBJ1-2, with D hard to call. The germline gives CDR1 MNHEY, CDR2 SVGAGI. CDR3 length equals 15 residues. Between the trimmed V and J ends, which lost 2 bases and 7 bases, there was a span of 17 bases. The CDR3: CASSYNGRVGGGYTF. The CDR3, as DNA: TGTGCCAGCAGTTACAACGGGCGCGTAGGTGGTGGCTACACCTTC.

Remarks on this clonotype: A much more abundant neighbour one base away suggests this may be a read error. CDR3 nucleotide sequence: TGCAGTGCGCAGGACAGGGGGACCCCGAGCAATCAGCCCCAGCATTTT. As protein: CSAQDRGTPSNQPQHF. This chain links TRBV20-1 with TRBJ1-5; 10 bases line up with TRBD1. The CDR3 has 16 residues. Unmatched junction bases numbered 9, after V lost 6 bases and J lost 1 base. In germline, CDR1 is DFQATT, CDR2 SNEGSKA (reference sequence).

This clonotype was counted many times. The chain employs TRBV19 and TRBJ2-1; 8 bases are shared with TRBD2. Losses at the gene ends were 6 bases for V and 5 bases for J; bases not matched to a gene: 12. The CDR3 is made up of 16 amino acids. Germline V CDR1 and CDR2: LNHDA, SQIVND (reference sequence). The CDR3 DNA follows: TGTGCCAGTAGGTCCCAAGCGGGAGAAGCAAACAATGAGCAGTTCTTC. Translating gives CASRSQAGEANNEQFF.

Concerning this clonotype itself: A much larger clone differs by one base, so this may be a read error. The gene calls are TRBV20-1 and TRBJ2-5, with D tentatively TRBD1 or TRBD2 (5 bases each). CDR1 DFQATT and CDR2 SNEGSKA come from the germline V gene (reference sequence). This CDR3 comprises 17 residues. This CDR3 is CCARDPPGSNRGETQYF. As DNA, the CDR3 is TGCTGTGCTAGAGATCCCCCGGGGAGCAATAGGGGAGAGACCCAGTACTTC.

This clonotype showed up many times. V and J are TRBV7-6 and TRBJ2-1; TRBD1 agrees at 8 bases. V lost 5 bases, J lost 4 bases, and 13 bases stayed unmatched. The CDR3 consists of 17 residues. Germline-derived CDR1 and CDR2 are SGHVS and FNYEAQ. CDR3 amino acids: CASSPRAGGYSYNEQFF. The CDR3 region has the DNA TGTGCCAGCAGCCCCAGGGCAGGGGGCTACTCTTACAATGAGCAGTTCTTC.

There are many counts of this clonotype. J is TRBJ1-1 and V is TRBV6-1, with D possibly matching TRBD1 (5 bases). The CDR3 loop spans 13 amino acids. Germline CDR1 and CDR2: MNHNS and SASEGT. V was cut by 10 bases and J by 4 bases, with 16 bases left in between. This CDR3 reads CATQGRETTEAFF. Here the CDR3 DNA reads TGTGCCACCCAGGGCAGGGAGACCACTGAAGCTTTCTTT.

In this sample, this clonotype turned up many times. The V and J genes are TRBV12-3 or TRBV12-4 and TRBJ2-2; possible D gene TRBD1, 7 bases. Trimming pared 3 bases from V and 2 bases from J, leaving 16 bases between. The CDR3 is 17 amino acids. CDR3 in amino acids: CASSLAGQSLNTGELFF. The CDR3 DNA sequence: TGTGCCAGCAGTTTGGCGGGACAGAGTCTCAACACCGGGGAGCTGTTTTTT.

In this sample, this clonotype turned up many times. V and J are TRBV20-1 and TRBJ2-3; no definite D call. Germline V gene lookup returns CDR1 DFQATT and CDR2 SNEGSKA (reference sequence). V dropped 3 bases and J dropped 9 bases, with 4 bases sitting between them. This CDR3 is 9 amino acids long. The CDR3 protein is CSARETQYF. The CDR3 bases are TGCAGTGCTAGGGAGACGCAGTATTTT.

Many counts were recorded for this clonotype. This rearrangement joins TRBV6-5 to TRBJ2-1, with D perhaps TRBD2 (7 bases). V was shortened by 4 bases and J by 2 bases, with 12 bases between the two germline ends. The CDR3 extends over 15 amino acids. The germline gives CDR1 MNHEY, CDR2 SVGAGI. Here the CDR3 reads CASSSGRGPYNEQFF. The CDR3, as DNA: TGTGCCAGCAGTTCCGGGCGGGGGCCCTACAATGAGCAGTTCTTC.

This clonotype was picked up many times. The chain combines TRBV5-4 with TRBJ2-1; TRBD2 is a possible D gene (6 bases). V shed 6 bases and J shed 0 bases, with 13 bases lying between them. Germline lookup yields CDR1 SGHNT and CDR2 YYREEE (reference sequence). The CDR3 loop spans 15 amino acids. This CDR3 is CASNSGGASYNEQFF. CDR3 DNA sequence: TGTGCCAGCAACAGTGGCGGGGCCTCCTACAATGAGCAGTTCTTC.

This clonotype came up many times. This chain joins TRBV6-5 and TRBJ2-7; 7 positions agree with TRBD2. Trimming took 2 bases from V and 2 from J; bases not matched to a gene: 0. The CDR3 runs to 13 residues. Looked up from germline, CDR1 is MNHEY and CDR2 is SVGAGI. CDR3 sequence reads: CASSYSGAYEQYF. CDR3 DNA sequence: TGTGCCAGCAGTTACAGCGGGGCCTACGAGCAGTACTTC.

In its sample, this clonotype was seen many times. The J gene is TRBJ2-3, the V gene TRBV7-2; 8 bases line up with TRBD2. The V and J ends lost 4 bases and 0 bases, in that order; junction bases with no gene match: 3. Germline values: CDR1 SGHTA, CDR2 FQGNSA. The CDR3 loop spans 15 amino acids. The CDR3 DNA is TGTGCCAGCAGCTCCCAGCGGGGGAGCACAGATACGCAGTATTTT. This translates into CASSSQRGSTDTQYF.

This clonotype has at least ten counts. This chain connects TRBV6-2 or TRBV6-3 to TRBJ2-1; D not resolved. The germline V gene encodes CDR1 MNHEY and CDR2 SVGEGT. Trimming cost V 2 bases and J 7 bases, with 15 bases left between them. The CDR3 spans 15 residues. The CDR3: CASSYGLTVTNEQFF. The DNA of the CDR3 is TGTGCCAGCAGTTACGGCTTAACCGTGACGAATGAGCAGTTCTTC.

In its sample, this clonotype was seen many times. The gene calls are TRBV12-3 or TRBV12-4 and TRBJ2-5; D is unclear. The CDR3 spans 13 residues. The V and J ends lost 6 bases and 5 bases respectively, with 13 bases between them. CDR3 bases: TGTGCCAGCAGCAATGGGGTCAGGGAGACCCAGTACTTC. Residues: CASSNGVRETQYF.

This clonotype was seen at least ten times. This rearrangement joins TRBV5-1 to TRBJ2-3; 10 positions agree with TRBD2. V lost 4 bases to trimming and J lost 2 bases; unmatched junction nucleotides: 7. Germline V CDR1 and CDR2: SGHRS, YFSETQ. The CDR3 runs 16 residues. For the CDR3, the DNA is TGCGCCAGCAGCCCCGGTAGCGGGGGGTCCACAGATACGCAGTATTTT. It encodes CASSPGSGGSTDTQYF.

This clonotype has a count of ten or more. The chain combines TRBV27 with TRBJ2-7; TRBD1 is a possible D gene (6 bases). The CDR3 totals 15 residues. Germline values: CDR1 MNHEY, CDR2 SMNVEV (reference sequence). Between the trimmed V and J ends, which lost 5 bases and 6 bases, there was a span of 20 bases. The CDR3 DNA reads as TGTGCCAGCAGTCCCTCGCAGACAGGCGTGGTCGAGCAGTACTTC. Translation gives CASSPSQTGVVEQYF.